These T cell receptor beta chains were read from a single sample in a study of CD8+ T cells in alopecia areata. The repertoire was sequenced with immunoSEQ multiplex PCR; TCRdb's copy has only in-frame clones and lacks some. This table has approximately 210,000 clones, roughly two fifths appearing once. The sample here was CD4+ T cells sorted from blood, taken at approximately week 39, from a patient treated with tofacitinib. Receptors were obtained from a human donor with alopecia areata. The CDR3 runs from the conserved cysteine through the conserved F or W. The D gene is left open where the match is weak. Size is stated for part of the rows, as once, few or many counts, or as a class when the clone is expanded.

J gene: TRBJ1-4; CDR3 length: 17; D gene: -; clone size: few; V gene: TRBV6-1; CDR3 DNA: TGTGCCAGCAGTGACTGGTTGGCGGCCAGAGCTAATGAAAAACTGTTTTTT; CDR3 protein: CASSDWLAARANEKLFF
J gene: TRBJ2-3; CDR3 length: 15; D gene: TRBD1; clone size: -; V gene: TRBV28; CDR3 DNA: TGTGCCAGCAGGGAGACAGGGGGCTTTGGGGATACGCAGTATTTT; CDR3 protein: CASRETGGFGDTQYF
J gene: TRBJ1-2; CDR3 length: 14; D gene: -; clone size: -; V gene: TRBV23-1; CDR3 DNA: TGCGACAGGATCACAGGGAAGGGGCCCTATGGCTACACCTTC; CDR3 protein: CDRITGKGPYGYTF
J gene: TRBJ2-7; CDR3 length: 15; D gene: -; clone size: once; V gene: TRBV5-4; CDR3 DNA: TGTGCCAGCAGCTCCCCCCAGGGGAGCTCCTACGAGCAGTACTTC; CDR3 protein: CASSSPQGSSYEQYF
J gene: TRBJ2-7; CDR3 length: 15; D gene: TRBD1; clone size: few; V gene: TRBV5-6; CDR3 DNA: TGTGCCAGCAGATGGGGACAGGGAGGGAACTACGAGCAGTACTTC; CDR3 protein: CASRWGQGGNYEQYF
J gene: TRBJ1-5; CDR3 length: 13; D gene: -; clone size: few; V gene: TRBV5-6; CDR3 DNA: TGTGCCAGCAGCTTGAGAGGGAATCAGCCCCAGCATTTT; CDR3 protein: CASSLRGNQPQHF
J gene: TRBJ1-2; CDR3 length: 15; D gene: -; clone size: few; V gene: TRBV15; CDR3 DNA: TGTGCCACCAGCAGAGATATAGAGGCCGACGGGAGCTACACCTTC; CDR3 protein: CATSRDIEADGSYTF
J gene: TRBJ2-7; CDR3 length: 12; D gene: TRBD2; clone size: -; V gene: TRBV29-1; CDR3 DNA: TGCAGCGTTGGACCCCGGGGGGACGAGCAGTACTTC; CDR3 protein: CSVGPRGDEQYF
J gene: TRBJ2-1; CDR3 length: 11; D gene: -; clone size: -; V gene: TRBV30; CDR3 DNA: TGTGCCTGGAGTTTCCGCAGTGAGCAGTTCTTC; CDR3 protein: CAWSFRSEQFF
J gene: TRBJ2-5; CDR3 length: 15; D gene: TRBD2; clone size: -; V gene: TRBV23-1; CDR3 DNA: TGCGCCAGGGGGGGGCCCGGGACTAGCGAAGAGACCCAGTACTTC; CDR3 protein: CARGGPGTSEETQYF
J gene: TRBJ2-7; CDR3 length: 13; D gene: TRBD2; clone size: -; V gene: TRBV7-2; CDR3 DNA: TGTGCCAGCAGCCGGGAGGTGTCCTACGAGCAGTACTTC; CDR3 protein: CASSREVSYEQYF
J gene: TRBJ2-7; CDR3 length: 14; D gene: -; clone size: -; V gene: TRBV29-1; CDR3 DNA: TGCAGCGCCCGGCGGACCAGCGGGTCCTACGAGCAGTACTTC; CDR3 protein: CSARRTSGSYEQYF
J gene: TRBJ2-4; CDR3 length: 13; D gene: -; clone size: few; V gene: TRBV15; CDR3 DNA: TGTGCCACCAGCAGAGACAGGACCGGCATTCAGTACTTC; CDR3 protein: CATSRDRTGIQYF
J gene: TRBJ1-4; CDR3 length: 13; D gene: -; clone size: -; V gene: TRBV29-1; CDR3 DNA: TGCAGCGGTCTCAGTGCAACTAATGAAAAACTGTTTTTT; CDR3 protein: CSGLSATNEKLFF
J gene: TRBJ1-2; CDR3 length: 14; D gene: -; clone size: -; V gene: TRBV7-2; CDR3 DNA: TGTGCCAGCAGCCCCAGTCTAGCTAACTATGGCTACACCTTC; CDR3 protein: CASSPSLANYGYTF
J gene: TRBJ1-1; CDR3 length: 13; D gene: -; clone size: -; V gene: TRBV2; CDR3 DNA: TGTGCCAGCAGTGCTGCTGTGGACACTGAAGCTTTCTTT; CDR3 protein: CASSAAVDTEAFF
J gene: TRBJ1-5; CDR3 length: 14; D gene: TRBD1; clone size: -; V gene: TRBV5-1; CDR3 DNA: TGCGCCAGCAGCCTGGGACAGAGCAATCAGCCCCAGCATTTT; CDR3 protein: CASSLGQSNQPQHF
J gene: TRBJ1-2; CDR3 length: 15; D gene: -; clone size: -; V gene: TRBV6-1; CDR3 DNA: TGTGCCAGCAGTATTGGAGGGGCGATGGACTATGGCTACACCTTC; CDR3 protein: CASSIGGAMDYGYTF
J gene: TRBJ1-1; CDR3 length: 12; D gene: -; clone size: many; V gene: TRBV29-1; CDR3 DNA: TGCAGCGTAGCCGACAGGCCAACTGAAGCTTTCTTT; CDR3 protein: CSVADRPTEAFF
J gene: TRBJ2-1; CDR3 length: 14; D gene: -; clone size: once; V gene: TRBV5-4; CDR3 DNA: TGTGCCAGCAGCTTGAGGAGCTCCTACAATGAGCAGTTCTTC; CDR3 protein: CASSLRSSYNEQFF
J gene: TRBJ2-1; CDR3 length: 15; D gene: TRBD2; clone size: -; V gene: TRBV15; CDR3 DNA: TGTGCCACCAGCAGGCACCGGACTAGCGGCAATGAGCAGTTCTTC; CDR3 protein: CATSRHRTSGNEQFF
J gene: TRBJ1-6; CDR3 length: 13; D gene: -; clone size: few; V gene: TRBV25-1; CDR3 DNA: TGTGCCAGCAGTAGAGGGGCCTCTTTCACCCTCCACTTT; CDR3 protein: CASSRGASFTLHF
J gene: TRBJ2-7; CDR3 length: 16; D gene: -; clone size: few; V gene: TRBV11-1; CDR3 DNA: TGTGCCAGCAGCTTACCGTCTAGGAGGAGCTCCTACGAGCAGTACTTC; CDR3 protein: CASSLPSRRSSYEQYF
J gene: TRBJ2-7; CDR3 length: 12; D gene: TRBD1; clone size: -; V gene: TRBV29-1; CDR3 DNA: TGCAGCGCCCTTAGGGACAGGGGCGAGCAGTACTTC; CDR3 protein: CSALRDRGEQYF
J gene: TRBJ2-5; CDR3 length: 13; D gene: -; clone size: few; V gene: TRBV30; CDR3 DNA: TGTGCCTGGAGTGTATCTAGCCAGGGGACCCAGTACTTC; CDR3 protein: CAWSVSSQGTQYF
J gene: TRBJ2-7; CDR3 length: 14; D gene: -; clone size: -; V gene: TRBV4-2; CDR3 DNA: TGTGCCAGCAGCCAAGAATCTCTATCCTACGAGCAGTACTTC; CDR3 protein: CASSQESLSYEQYF
J gene: TRBJ2-1; CDR3 length: 14; D gene: -; clone size: -; V gene: TRBV28; CDR3 DNA: TGTGCCAGCAGTTTCCAGGGGACTACCAATGAGCAGTTCTTC; CDR3 protein: CASSFQGTTNEQFF
J gene: TRBJ2-7; CDR3 length: 15; D gene: TRBD2; clone size: -; V gene: TRBV6-5; CDR3 DNA: TGTGCCAGCAGTCCCCTGCTAGCGGGAGCCTACGAGCAGTACTTC; CDR3 protein: CASSPLLAGAYEQYF
J gene: TRBJ2-5; CDR3 length: 15; D gene: TRBD2; clone size: -; V gene: TRBV7-6; CDR3 DNA: TGTGCCAGCAGCTTATTTGGGGGGGTCCAAGAGACCCAGTACTTC; CDR3 protein: CASSLFGGVQETQYF
J gene: TRBJ2-5; CDR3 length: 16; D gene: -; clone size: few; V gene: TRBV18; CDR3 DNA: TGTGCCAGCTCTTCGGATCAGGTTCTAGCAGGGGAGACCCAGTACTTC; CDR3 protein: CASSSDQVLAGETQYF
J gene: TRBJ2-1; CDR3 length: 12; D gene: -; clone size: many; V gene: TRBV6-5; CDR3 DNA: TGTGCCAGCAGTTACTCGGGCAATGAGCAGTTCTTC; CDR3 protein: CASSYSGNEQFF
J gene: TRBJ2-3; CDR3 length: 13; D gene: TRBD2; clone size: few; V gene: TRBV19; CDR3 DNA: TGTGCCAGTAGTTTGCGACTAGCGGATACGCAGTATTTT; CDR3 protein: CASSLRLADTQYF
J gene: TRBJ2-3; CDR3 length: 16; D gene: -; clone size: -; V gene: TRBV5-1; CDR3 DNA: TGCGCCAGCAGCGCCTCGACTAGTCCTAGCACAGATACGCAGTATTTT; CDR3 protein: CASSASTSPSTDTQYF
J gene: TRBJ1-2; CDR3 length: 12; D gene: -; clone size: -; V gene: TRBV28; CDR3 DNA: TGTGCCAGCTGGCTCGAGGCCCTGGGCTACACCTTC; CDR3 protein: CASWLEALGYTF
J gene: TRBJ2-7; CDR3 length: 14; D gene: TRBD2; clone size: -; V gene: TRBV10-3; CDR3 DNA: TGTGCCTCAGGGACGACTAGCAGCTCCTACGAGCAGTACTTC; CDR3 protein: CASGTTSSSYEQYF
J gene: TRBJ2-3; CDR3 length: 14; D gene: TRBD2; clone size: -; V gene: TRBV27; CDR3 DNA: TGTGCCAGCAGCCTAGCGGGACTCTCAGATACGCAGTATTTT; CDR3 protein: CASSLAGLSDTQYF
J gene: TRBJ1-1; CDR3 length: 11; D gene: -; clone size: -; V gene: TRBV29-1; CDR3 DNA: TGCAGCGTTATGTGGGACACTGAAGCTTTCTTT; CDR3 protein: CSVMWDTEAFF
J gene: TRBJ1-1; CDR3 length: 14; D gene: -; clone size: few; V gene: TRBV5-8; CDR3 DNA: TGTGCCAGCAGCTTGGAGTTGATGAACACTGAAGCTTTCTTT; CDR3 protein: CASSLELMNTEAFF
J gene: TRBJ1-5; CDR3 length: 14; D gene: -; clone size: -; V gene: TRBV4-1; CDR3 DNA: TGCGCCAGCAGCCAAGAGGAAAGGATGCAGCCCCAGCATTTT; CDR3 protein: CASSQEERMQPQHF
J gene: TRBJ2-3; CDR3 length: 16; D gene: -; clone size: -; V gene: TRBV5-4; CDR3 DNA: TGTGCCAGCAGCTGGGGGGGACAGTCTAGCACAGATACGCAGTATTTT; CDR3 protein: CASSWGGQSSTDTQYF
J gene: TRBJ2-5; CDR3 length: 13; D gene: -; clone size: -; V gene: TRBV11-3; CDR3 DNA: TGTGCCAGCAGCTCGGACCCGACAGGGACCCAGTACTTC; CDR3 protein: CASSSDPTGTQYF
J gene: TRBJ2-5; CDR3 length: 16; D gene: TRBD2; clone size: -; V gene: TRBV11-2; CDR3 DNA: TGTGCCAGCAGCGCCGCGACTAGCGGGGGAAGGGAGACCCAGTACTTC; CDR3 protein: CASSAATSGGRETQYF
J gene: TRBJ2-3; CDR3 length: 14; D gene: TRBD2; clone size: -; V gene: TRBV9; CDR3 DNA: TGTGCCAGCAGCGTTCTAGCGGGGGCAGATACGCAGTATTTT; CDR3 protein: CASSVLAGADTQYF